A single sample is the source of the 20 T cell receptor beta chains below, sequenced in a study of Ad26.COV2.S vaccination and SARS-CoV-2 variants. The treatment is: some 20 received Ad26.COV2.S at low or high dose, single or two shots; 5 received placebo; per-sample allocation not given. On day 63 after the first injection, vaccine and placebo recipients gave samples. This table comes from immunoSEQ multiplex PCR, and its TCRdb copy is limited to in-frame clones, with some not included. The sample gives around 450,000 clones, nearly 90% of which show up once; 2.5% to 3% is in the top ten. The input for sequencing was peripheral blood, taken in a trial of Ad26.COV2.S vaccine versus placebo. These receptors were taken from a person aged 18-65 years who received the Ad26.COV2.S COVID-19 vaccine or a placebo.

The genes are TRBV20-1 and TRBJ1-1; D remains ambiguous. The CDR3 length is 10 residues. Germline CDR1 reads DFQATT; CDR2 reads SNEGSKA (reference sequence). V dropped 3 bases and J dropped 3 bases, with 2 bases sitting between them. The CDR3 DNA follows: TGCAGTGCTAGTGACACTGAAGCTTTCTTT. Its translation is CSASDTEAFF.

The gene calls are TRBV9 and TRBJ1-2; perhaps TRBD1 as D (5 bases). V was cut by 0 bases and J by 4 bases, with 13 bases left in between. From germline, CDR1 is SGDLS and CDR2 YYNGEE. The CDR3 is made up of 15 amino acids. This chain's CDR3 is CASSVDTGGGYGYTF. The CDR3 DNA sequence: TGTGCCAGCAGCGTAGATACAGGAGGAGGCTATGGCTACACCTTC. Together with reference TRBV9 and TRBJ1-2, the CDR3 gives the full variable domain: DSGVTQTPKHLITATGQRVTLRCSPRSGDLSVYWYQQSLDQGLQFLIQYYNGEERAKGNILERFSAQQFPDLHSELNLSSLELGDSALYFCASSVDTGGGYGYTFGSGTRLTVV.

CDR3 coding DNA: TGTGCCAGCAGCTTGCCAGGACAAGAGACCCAGTACTTC. It translates to CASSLPGQETQYF. This chain connects TRBV7-9 to TRBJ2-5; D is unclear. This CDR3 is built from 13 residues. CDR1 and CDR2 (germline): SEHNR, FQNEAQ (reference sequence). V lost 3 bases and J lost 2, with 7 bases in between.

CDR3 protein: CASSLVSADTQYF. In DNA form, the CDR3 reads TGTGCCAGCAGCTTGGTCTCGGCAGATACGCAGTATTTT. The chain couples TRBV7-9 to TRBJ2-3, with no clear D. Per germline, CDR1 SEHNR and CDR2 FQNEAQ (reference sequence). The CDR3 contains 13 residues. Trimming removed 3 bases from V and 4 bases from J, with 8 bases in between.

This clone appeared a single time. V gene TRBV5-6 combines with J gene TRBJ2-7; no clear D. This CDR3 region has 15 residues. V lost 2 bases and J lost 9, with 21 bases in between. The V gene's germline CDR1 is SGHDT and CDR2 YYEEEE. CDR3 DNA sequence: TGTGCCAGCAGCTTTGGGATTCCTACGATAGTAGGGCAGTACTTC. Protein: CASSFGIPTIVGQYF.

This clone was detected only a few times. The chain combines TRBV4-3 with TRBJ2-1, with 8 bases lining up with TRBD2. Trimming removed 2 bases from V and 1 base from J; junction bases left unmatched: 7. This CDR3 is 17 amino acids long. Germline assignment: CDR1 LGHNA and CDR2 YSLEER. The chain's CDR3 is CASSQIRGGPSYNEQFF. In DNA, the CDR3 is TGCGCCAGCAGCCAAATCCGCGGGGGGCCTTCCTACAATGAGCAGTTCTTC.

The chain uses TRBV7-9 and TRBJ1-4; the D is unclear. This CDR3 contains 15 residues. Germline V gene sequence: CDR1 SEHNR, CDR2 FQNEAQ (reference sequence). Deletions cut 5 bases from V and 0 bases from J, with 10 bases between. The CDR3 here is CASSPSRPTNEKLFF. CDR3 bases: TGTGCCAGCAGCCCCAGTCGGCCAACTAATGAAAAACTGTTTTTT. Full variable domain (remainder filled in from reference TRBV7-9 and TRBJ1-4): DTGVSQNPRHKITKRGQNVTFRCDPISEHNRLYWYRQTLGQGPEFLTYFQNEAQLEKSRLLSDRFSAERPKGSFSTLEIQRTEQGDSAMYLCASSPSRPTNEKLFFGSGTQLSVL.

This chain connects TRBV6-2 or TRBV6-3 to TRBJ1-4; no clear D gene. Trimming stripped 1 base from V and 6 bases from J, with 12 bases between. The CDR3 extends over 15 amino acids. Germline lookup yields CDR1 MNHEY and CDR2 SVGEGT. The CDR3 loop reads CASSYWADLHEKLFF. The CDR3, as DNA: TGTGCCAGCAGTTACTGGGCAGATCTGCATGAAAAACTGTTTTTT.

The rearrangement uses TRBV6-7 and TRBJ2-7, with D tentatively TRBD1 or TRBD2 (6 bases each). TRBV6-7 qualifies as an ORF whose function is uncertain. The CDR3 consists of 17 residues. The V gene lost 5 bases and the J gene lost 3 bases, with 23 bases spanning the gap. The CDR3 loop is CASSVSGAGQTYYEQYV. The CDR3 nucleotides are TGTGCCAGCAGTGTCTCGGGGGCGGGACAAACCTACTACGAGCAGTACGTC.

The DNA for the CDR3 is TGTGCCAGCAGCTTAGCGGGGGGGGAGAACAATGAGCAGTTCTTC. Its translation is CASSLAGGENNEQFF. This chain links TRBV5-4 with TRBJ2-1, with 10 bases identical to TRBD2. In germline, CDR1 is SGHNT, CDR2 YYREEE (reference sequence). This CDR3 region has 15 residues. V shed 2 bases, J shed 5 bases, and the junction held 4 bases outside the gene matches.

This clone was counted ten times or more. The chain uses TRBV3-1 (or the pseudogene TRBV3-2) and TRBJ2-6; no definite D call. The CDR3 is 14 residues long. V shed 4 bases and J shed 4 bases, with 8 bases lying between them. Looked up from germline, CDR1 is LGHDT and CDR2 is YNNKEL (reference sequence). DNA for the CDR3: TGTGCCAGCAGCCTCGACCCCGGGGCCAACGTCCTGACTTTC. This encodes CASSLDPGANVLTF.

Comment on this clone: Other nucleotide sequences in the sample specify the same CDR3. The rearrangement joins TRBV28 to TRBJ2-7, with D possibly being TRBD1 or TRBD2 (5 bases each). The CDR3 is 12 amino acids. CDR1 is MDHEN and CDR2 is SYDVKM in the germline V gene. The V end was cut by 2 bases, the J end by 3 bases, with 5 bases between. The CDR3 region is CASSLGGYEQYF. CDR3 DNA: TGTGCCAGCAGTTTAGGGGGCTACGAGCAGTACTTC.

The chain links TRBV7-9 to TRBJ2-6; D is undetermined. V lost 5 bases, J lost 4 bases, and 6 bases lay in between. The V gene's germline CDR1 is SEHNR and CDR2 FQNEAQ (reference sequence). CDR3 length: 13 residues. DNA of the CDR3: TGTGCCAGCAGCCGCCTCGGGGCCAACGTCCTGACTTTC. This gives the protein CASSRLGANVLTF.

As DNA, the CDR3 is TGTGCCAGCAGTTATTCCCGGGACTCTGGAAACACCATATATTTT. Its translation: CASSYSRDSGNTIYF. V usage is TRBV6-2 or TRBV6-3 and J usage is TRBJ1-3, with D unresolved. Germline-derived CDR1 and CDR2 are MNHEY and SVGEGT. The CDR3 is 15 amino acids. V lost 3 bases and J lost 0, with 9 bases in between.

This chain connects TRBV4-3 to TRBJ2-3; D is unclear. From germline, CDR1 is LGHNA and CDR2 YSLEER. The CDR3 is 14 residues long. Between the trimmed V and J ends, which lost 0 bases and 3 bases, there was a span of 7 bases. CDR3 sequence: CASSQDLRTDTQYF. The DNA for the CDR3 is TGCGCCAGCAGCCAAGATTTACGGACAGATACGCAGTATTTT.

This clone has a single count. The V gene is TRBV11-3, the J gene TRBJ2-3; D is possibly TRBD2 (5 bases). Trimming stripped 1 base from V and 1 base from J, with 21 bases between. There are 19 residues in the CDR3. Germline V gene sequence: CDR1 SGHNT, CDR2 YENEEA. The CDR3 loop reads CASSLGRRLAPGGTDTQYF. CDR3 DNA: TGTGCCAGCAGCTTAGGTCGTCGTTTAGCCCCCGGGGGCACAGATACGCAGTATTTT.

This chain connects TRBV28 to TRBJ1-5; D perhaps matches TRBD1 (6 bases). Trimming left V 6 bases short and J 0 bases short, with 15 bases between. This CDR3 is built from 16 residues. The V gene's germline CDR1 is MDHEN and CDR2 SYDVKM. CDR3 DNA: TGTGCCAGCAGGCCCCCCACAGGGTATAGCAATCAGCCCCAGCATTTT. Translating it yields CASRPPTGYSNQPQHF. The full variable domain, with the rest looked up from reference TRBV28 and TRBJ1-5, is DVKVTQSSRYLVKRTGEKVFLECVQDMDHENMFWYRQDPGLGLRLIYFSYDVKMKEKGDIPEGYSVSREKKERFSLILESASTNQTSMYLCASRPPTGYSNQPQHFGDGTRLSIL.

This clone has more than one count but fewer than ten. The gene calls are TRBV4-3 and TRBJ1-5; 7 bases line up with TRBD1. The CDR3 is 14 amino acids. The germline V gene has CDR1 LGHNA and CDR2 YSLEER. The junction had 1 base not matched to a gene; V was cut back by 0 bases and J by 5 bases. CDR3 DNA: TGCGCCAGCAGCCAAGACAGGGGGTATCAGCCCCAGCATTTT. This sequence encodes CASSQDRGYQPQHF.

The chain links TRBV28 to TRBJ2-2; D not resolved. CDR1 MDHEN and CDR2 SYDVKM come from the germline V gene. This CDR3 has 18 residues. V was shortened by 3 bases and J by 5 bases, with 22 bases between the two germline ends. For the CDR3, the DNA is TGTGCCAGCAGTTTGATGGCATCGGGTGGCCTCGTAACCGGGGAGCTGTTTTTT. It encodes CASSLMASGGLVTGELFF.

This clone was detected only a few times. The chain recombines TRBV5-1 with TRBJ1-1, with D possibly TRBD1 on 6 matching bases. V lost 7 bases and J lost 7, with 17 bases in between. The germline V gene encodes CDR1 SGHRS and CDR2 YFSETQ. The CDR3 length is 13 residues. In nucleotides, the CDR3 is TGCGCCAGCGACGAGACCGGGGGCGGTGAAGCTTTCTTT. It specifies CASDETGGGEAFF.